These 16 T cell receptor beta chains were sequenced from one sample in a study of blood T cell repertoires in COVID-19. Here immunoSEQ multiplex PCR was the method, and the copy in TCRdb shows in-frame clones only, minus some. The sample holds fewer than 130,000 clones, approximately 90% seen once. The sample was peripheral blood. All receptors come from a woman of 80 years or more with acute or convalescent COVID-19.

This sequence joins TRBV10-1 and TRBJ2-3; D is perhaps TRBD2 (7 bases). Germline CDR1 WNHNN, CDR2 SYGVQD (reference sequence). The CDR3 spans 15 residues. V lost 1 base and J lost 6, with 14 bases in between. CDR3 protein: CASSELGGGRDTQYF. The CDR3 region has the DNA TGCGCCAGCAGTGAGTTGGGGGGGGGCCGGGATACGCAGTATTTT.

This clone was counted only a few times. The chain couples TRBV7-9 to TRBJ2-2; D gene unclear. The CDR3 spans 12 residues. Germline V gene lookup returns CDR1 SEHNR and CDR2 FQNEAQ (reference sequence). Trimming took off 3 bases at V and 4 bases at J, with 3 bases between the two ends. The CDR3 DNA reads TGTGCCAGCAGCTTCGGCACCGGGGAGCTGTTTTTT. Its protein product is CASSFGTGELFF.

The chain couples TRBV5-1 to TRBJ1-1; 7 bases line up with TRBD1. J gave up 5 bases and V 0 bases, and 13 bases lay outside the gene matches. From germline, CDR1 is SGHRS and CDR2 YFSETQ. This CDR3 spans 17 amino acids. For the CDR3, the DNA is TGCGCCAGCAGCTTGGCCGGAGGGGGCGCGCAACTAACTGAAGCTTTCTTT. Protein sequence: CASSLAGGGAQLTEAFF.

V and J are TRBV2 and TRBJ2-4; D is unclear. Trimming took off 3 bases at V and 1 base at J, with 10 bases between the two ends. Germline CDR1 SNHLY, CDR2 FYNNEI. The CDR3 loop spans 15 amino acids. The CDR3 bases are TGTGCCAGCAGTGAGGAGAGTTTGGCCAAAAACATTCAGTACTTC. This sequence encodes CASSEESLAKNIQYF.

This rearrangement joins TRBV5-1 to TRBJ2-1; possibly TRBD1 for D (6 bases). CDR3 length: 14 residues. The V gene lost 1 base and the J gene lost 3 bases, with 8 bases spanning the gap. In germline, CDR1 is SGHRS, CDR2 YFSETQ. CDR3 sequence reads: CASSLYRDYNEQFF. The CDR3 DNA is TGCGCCAGCAGCTTGTACAGGGACTACAATGAGCAGTTCTTC.

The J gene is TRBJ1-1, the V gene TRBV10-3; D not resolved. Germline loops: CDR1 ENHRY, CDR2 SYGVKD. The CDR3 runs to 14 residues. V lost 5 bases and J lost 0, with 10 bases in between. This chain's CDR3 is CAISNSYMNTEAFF. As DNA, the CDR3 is TGTGCCATCAGTAACAGTTACATGAACACTGAAGCTTTCTTT.

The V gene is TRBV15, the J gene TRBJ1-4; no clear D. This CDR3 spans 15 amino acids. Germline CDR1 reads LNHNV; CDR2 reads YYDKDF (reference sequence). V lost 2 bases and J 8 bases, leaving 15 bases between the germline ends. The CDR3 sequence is CATSRYREPGEKLFF. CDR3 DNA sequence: TGTGCCACCAGCAGATATAGGGAGCCGGGGGAAAAACTGTTTTTT. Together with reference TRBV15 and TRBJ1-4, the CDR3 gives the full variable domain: DAMVIQNPRYQVTQFGKPVTLSCSQTLNHNVMYWYQQKSSQAPKLLFHYYDKDFNNEADTPDNFQSRRPNTSFCFLDIRSPGLGDTAMYLCATSRYREPGEKLFFGSGTQLSVL.

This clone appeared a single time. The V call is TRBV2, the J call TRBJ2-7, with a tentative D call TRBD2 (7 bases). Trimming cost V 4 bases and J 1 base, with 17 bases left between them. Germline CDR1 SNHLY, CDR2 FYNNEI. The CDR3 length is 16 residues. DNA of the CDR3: TGTGCCAGCAGTGCTGGTGGGGGGGCGAGTTCCTACGAGCAGTACTTC. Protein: CASSAGGGASSYEQYF.

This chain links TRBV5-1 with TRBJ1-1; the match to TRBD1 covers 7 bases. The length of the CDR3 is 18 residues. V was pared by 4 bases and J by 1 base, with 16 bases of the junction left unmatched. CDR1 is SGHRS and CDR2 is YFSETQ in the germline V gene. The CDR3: CASSRTYRDSLENTEAFF. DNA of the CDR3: TGCGCCAGCAGCCGAACTTACAGGGACAGCTTGGAGAACACTGAAGCTTTCTTT.

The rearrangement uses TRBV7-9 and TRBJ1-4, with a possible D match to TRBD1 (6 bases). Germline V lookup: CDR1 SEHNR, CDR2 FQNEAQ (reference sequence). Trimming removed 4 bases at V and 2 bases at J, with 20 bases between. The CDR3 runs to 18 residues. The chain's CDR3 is CASSSQGQGSSTNEKLFF. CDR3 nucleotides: TGTGCCAGCAGCTCCCAGGGGCAGGGGAGTAGTACTAATGAAAAACTGTTTTTT.

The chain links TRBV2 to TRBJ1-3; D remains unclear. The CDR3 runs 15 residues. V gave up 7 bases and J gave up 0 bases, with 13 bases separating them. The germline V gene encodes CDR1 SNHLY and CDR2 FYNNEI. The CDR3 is CASMSAGHSGNTIYF. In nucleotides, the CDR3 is TGTGCCAGCATGTCGGCAGGCCACTCTGGAAACACCATATATTTT. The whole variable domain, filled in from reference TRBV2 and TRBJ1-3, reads EPEVTQTPSHQVTQMGQEVILRCVPISNHLYFYWYRQILGQKVEFLVSFYNNEISEKSEIFDDQFSVERPDGSNFTLKIRSTKLEDSAMYFCASMSAGHSGNTIYFGEGSWLTVV.

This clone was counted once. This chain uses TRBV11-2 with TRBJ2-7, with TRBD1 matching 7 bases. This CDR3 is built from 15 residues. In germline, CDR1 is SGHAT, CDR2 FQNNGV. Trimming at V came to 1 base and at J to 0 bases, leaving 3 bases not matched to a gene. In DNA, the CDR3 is TGTGCCAGCAGCTTAGTTAACAGGGGCTCCTACGAGCAGTACTTC. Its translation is CASSLVNRGSYEQYF.

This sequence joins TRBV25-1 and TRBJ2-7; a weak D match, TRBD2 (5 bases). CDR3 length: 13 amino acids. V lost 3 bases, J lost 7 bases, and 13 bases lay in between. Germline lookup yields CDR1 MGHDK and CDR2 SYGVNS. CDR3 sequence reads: CASSDSGMGEQYF. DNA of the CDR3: TGTGCCAGCAGTGACTCCGGGATGGGGGAGCAGTACTTC.

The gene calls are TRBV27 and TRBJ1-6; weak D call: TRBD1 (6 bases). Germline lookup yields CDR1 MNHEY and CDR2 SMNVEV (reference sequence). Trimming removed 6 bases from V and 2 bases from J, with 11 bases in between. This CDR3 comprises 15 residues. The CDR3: CASSKQGAYNSPLHF. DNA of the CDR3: TGTGCCAGCAGCAAACAGGGAGCCTATAATTCACCCCTCCACTTT.

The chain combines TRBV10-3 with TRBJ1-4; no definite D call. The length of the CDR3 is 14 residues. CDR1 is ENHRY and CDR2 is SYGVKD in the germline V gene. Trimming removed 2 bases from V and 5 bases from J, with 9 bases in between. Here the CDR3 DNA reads TGTGCCATCAGTGAGGGCAGTACAAATGAAAAACTGTTTTTT. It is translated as CAISEGSTNEKLFF.

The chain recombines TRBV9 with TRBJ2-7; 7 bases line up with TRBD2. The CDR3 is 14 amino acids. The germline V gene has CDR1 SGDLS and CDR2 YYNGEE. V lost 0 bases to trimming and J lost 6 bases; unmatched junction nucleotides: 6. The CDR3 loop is CASSVGGEGLEQYF. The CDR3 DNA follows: TGTGCCAGCAGCGTAGGAGGGGAGGGGCTCGAGCAGTACTTC. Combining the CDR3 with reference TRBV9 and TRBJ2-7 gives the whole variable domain DSGVTQTPKHLITATGQRVTLRCSPRSGDLSVYWYQQSLDQGLQFLIQYYNGEERAKGNILERFSAQQFPDLHSELNLSSLELGDSALYFCASSVGGEGLEQYFGPGTRLTVT.